The 13 T cell receptor beta chains below all came from one sample that was sequenced in a study of CD8 T cells in ankylosing spondylitis. The study's findings and limits: Characteristic of ankylosing spondylitis blood, it appeared, was a TCR beta motif comprising about 8 highly homologous variants.

Each CDR3 protein gets one entry after TCRdb re-called the 5' RACE reads with MiXCR. This sample has more than 600,000 distinct CDR3 sequences; about 20% occur once, and the top ten carry under 20%. These receptors lack a known antigen. Sequencing was carried out using blood, either unsorted or a sorted T cell fraction (not recorded which). The receptor source for this set is a male donor with ankylosing spondylitis.

This clonotype was seen a handful of times. The chain employs TRBV6-5 and TRBJ2-1; unclear D gene. The CDR3 length is 11 residues. The ends were cut back, 6 bases at V and 9 bases at J, with 9 bases in the middle. CDR1 and CDR2 from the germline V gene are MNHEY and SVGAGI. DNA for the CDR3: TGTGCCAGCAGAGATTATAGTGAGCAGTTCTTC. This gives the protein CASRDYSEQFF.

The rearrangement links TRBV18 to TRBJ2-1, with D possibly TRBD2 on 6 matching bases. Trimming removed 3 bases at V and 5 bases at J, with 17 bases between. There are 16 residues in the CDR3. The germline V gene encodes CDR1 KGHSH and CDR2 LQKENI. In DNA form, the CDR3 reads TGTGCCAGCTCACCGACCTTAGCGGTAGGGGACAATGAGCAGTTCTTC. Translating it yields CASSPTLAVGDNEQFF.

The chain has TRBV27 and TRBJ2-1; 9 bases agree with TRBD2. CDR3 size: 17 residues. With 4 bases clipped from V and 9 bases from J, the junction kept 16 bases outside the gene matches. Germline V gene lookup returns CDR1 MNHEY and CDR2 SMNVEV (reference sequence). CDR3 bases: TGTGCCAGCAGTTCACCCGACCTTCGGCTAGCGGGGTTTGAGCAGTTCTTC. Encoded protein: CASSSPDLRLAGFEQFF.

This clonotype occurred many times. This chain links TRBV30 with TRBJ2-1; 9 nucleotides line up with TRBD1. The CDR3 loop spans 14 amino acids. The germline CDR1 and CDR2 sequences are GTSNPN and SVGIG (reference sequence). Trimming removed 3 bases from V and 4 bases from J; junction bases left unmatched: 4. CDR3 bases: TGTGCCTGGAGGGGGGACAGGGCATACAATGAGCAGTTCTTC. Its translation: CAWRGDRAYNEQFF.

The chain carries TRBV29-1 and TRBJ1-1; D is possibly TRBD1 (6 bases). The germline V gene has CDR1 SQVTM and CDR2 ANQGSEA. The CDR3 covers 14 residues. The germline V and J ends were trimmed by 7 bases and 4 bases, with 19 bases remaining between them. For the CDR3, the DNA is TGCAGCGCCCGAAGGGGGGCGGGAGGCACTGAAGCTTTCTTT. Protein product: CSARRGAGGTEAFF. The variable domain in full, with the rest retrieved from reference TRBV29-1 and TRBJ1-1, is SAVISQKPSRDICQRGTSLTIQCQVDSQVTMMFWYRQQPGQSLTLIATANQGSEATYESGFVIDKFPISRPNLTFSTLTVSNMSPEDSSIYLCSARRGAGGTEAFFGQGTRLTVV.

The chain has TRBV4-1 and TRBJ2-7; the D is unclear. Germline values: CDR1 MGHRA, CDR2 YSYEKL. This CDR3 comprises 14 residues. Trimming pared 2 bases from V and 5 bases from J, leaving 13 bases between. CDR3 residues: CASSQNKVWDEQYF. The CDR3 DNA reads TGCGCCAGCAGCCAAAATAAGGTATGGGACGAGCAGTACTTC.

This clonotype came up a few times. The V gene is TRBV25-1, the J gene TRBJ2-7, with 9 bases lining up with TRBD1. The CDR3 contains 16 residues. CDR1 is MGHDK, CDR2 SYGVNS, per germline. The V segment lost 6 bases and the J segment 6 bases; nucleotides outside the gene matches: 15. The CDR3 DNA reads TGTGCCAGCAGCCAGCAAGGACAGGGGTTTTCTTCCGAGCAGTACTTC. Amino acid sequence: CASSQQGQGFSSEQYF.

This clonotype was observed a single time. The chain combines TRBV15 with TRBJ2-7; D gene unclear. The V and J ends lost 1 base and 4 bases respectively, with 8 bases between them. This CDR3 has 13 amino acids. Germline assignment: CDR1 LNHNV and CDR2 YYDKDF (reference sequence). The CDR3 here is CATSRVLSYEQYF. The CDR3 nucleotides are TGTGCCACCAGCAGAGTTTTATCATACGAGCAGTACTTC.

This clonotype was detected a few times. The chain carries TRBV10-1 and TRBJ2-5, with a weak D call TRBD2 (5 bases). Germline lookup yields CDR1 WNHNN and CDR2 SYGVQD (reference sequence). This CDR3 contains 11 residues. V was cut by 11 bases and J by 2 bases, with 9 bases left in between. The CDR3 is CAPAGQETQYF. The CDR3 nucleotides are TGCGCCCCTGCGGGTCAAGAGACCCAGTACTTC.

This clonotype was detected only once. V and J are TRBV11-2 and TRBJ2-7, with D tentatively TRBD2 (5 bases). CDR3 length: 13 amino acids. Germline CDR1 is SGHAT and CDR2 is FQNNGV. Trimming cost V 3 bases and J 4 bases, with 10 bases left between them. CDR3 DNA: TGTGCCAGCAGCTTGCGCTGGGAGTACGAGCAGTACTTC. This gives the protein CASSLRWEYEQYF. Drawing the rest from reference TRBV11-2 and TRBJ2-7, the complete variable domain is EAGVAQSPRYKIIEKRQSVAFWCNPISGHATLYWYQQILGQGPKLLIQFQNNGVVDDSQLPKDRFSAERLKGVDSTLKIQPAKLEDSAVYLCASSLRWEYEQYFGPGTRLTVT.

The genes are TRBV7-3 and TRBJ2-1; D is tentatively TRBD1 or TRBD2 (6 bases each). The CDR3 totals 16 residues. The V and J ends lost 1 base and 6 bases respectively, with 16 bases between them. Per germline, CDR1 SGHTA and CDR2 FQGTGA. CDR3 loop: CASSLMGASASNEQFF. CDR3 nucleotides: TGTGCCAGCAGCTTAATGGGGGCTAGCGCCAGCAATGAGCAGTTCTTC.

The chain couples TRBV9 to TRBJ1-2, with unresolved D. This CDR3 is 16 amino acids long. Germline CDR1 is SGDLS and CDR2 is YYNGEE. V lost 3 bases and J lost 4, with 19 bases in between. CDR3 bases: TGTGCCAGCAGCGCCCCGACGAGAGGGCGCCCCTATGGCTACACCTTC. It codes for CASSAPTRGRPYGYTF.

CDR3 DNA: TGCGCCAGCAGCTTGGCAGGATCTGGGGGCTATGGCTACACCTTC. Translating it yields CASSLAGSGGYGYTF. The chain joins TRBV5-1 to TRBJ1-2; D is perhaps TRBD1 (5 bases). From germline, CDR1 is SGHRS and CDR2 YFSETQ. V was pared by 0 bases and J by 4 bases, with 13 bases between. This CDR3 contains 15 residues.